These 13 T cell receptor beta chains were all obtained from the same sample, sequenced in a study of TIL therapy for anti-PD-1-resistant metastatic lung cancer. The sample's time point: pre-treatment sample, taken before nivolumab and TIL therapy. The tumor samples were excised metastases, mostly pleural nodules or supraclavicular lymph nodes. The immunoSEQ assay was v3. Data came from immunoSEQ multiplex PCR; TCRdb stores just in-frame clones and leaves some out. There are approximately 87,000 clones in the sample; approximately 65% occur only once, and over 9.5% lies in the top ten. Sequences were derived from tumor tissue, sampled at baseline. The receptors derive from a person aged 25 to 79 with non-small cell lung cancer.

This sequence joins TRBV5-4 and TRBJ2-1, with 10 nucleotides matching TRBD2. Germline V gene lookup returns CDR1 SGHNT and CDR2 YYREEE (reference sequence). CDR3 size: 18 residues. Germline trimming cut 1 base from V and 7 bases from J; bases unmatched to any gene: 14. CDR3 sequence: CASSLMVAGGSHRNEQFF. The CDR3 DNA follows: TGTGCCAGCAGCTTGATGGTAGCGGGGGGCTCTCACCGGAATGAGCAGTTCTTC.

The chain uses TRBV11-2 and TRBJ2-6; D not certain. The CDR3 runs 16 residues. V was shortened by 1 base and J by 0 bases, with 7 bases between the two germline ends. The germline CDR1 and CDR2 sequences are SGHAT and FQNNGV. CDR3 DNA: TGTGCCAGCAGCTTAGCTGTGGGCTCTGGGGCCAACGTCCTGACTTTC. Amino acid sequence: CASSLAVGSGANVLTF.

The chain links TRBV3-1 (or the pseudogene TRBV3-2) to TRBJ2-7; TRBD2 agrees at 11 bases. The CDR3 loop spans 16 amino acids. Losses at the gene ends were 3 bases for V and 5 bases for J; bases not matched to a gene: 9. CDR1 and CDR2 (germline): LGHDT, YNNKEL (reference sequence). The CDR3 nucleotides are TGTGCCAGCAGCCAGGACAGACTAGCGGGGTTGGACGAGCAGTACTTC. Translated, it gives CASSQDRLAGLDEQYF.

The chain couples TRBV24-1 to TRBJ2-3, with D perhaps matching TRBD1 or TRBD2 (5 bases each). This CDR3 has 16 amino acids. V was trimmed by 0 bases and J by 5 bases, leaving 14 bases between them. Germline V CDR1 and CDR2: KGHDR, SFDVKD. CDR3 sequence (DNA): TGTGCCACCAGTGATTTGGGGGGAAGTGGGGGAGATACGCAGTATTTT. Translated, it gives CATSDLGGSGGDTQYF.

Remarks on this clone: This CDR3 is also generated by other DNA sequences in the sample. The V gene is TRBV5-1, the J gene TRBJ2-1; 11 nucleotides agree with TRBD2. In germline, CDR1 is SGHRS, CDR2 YFSETQ. The V and J ends lost 3 bases and 4 bases, in that order; junction bases with no gene match: 6. The CDR3 has 16 residues. The CDR3 protein is CASSSQLAGAYNEQFF. In DNA, the CDR3 is TGCGCCAGCAGCTCCCAACTAGCGGGAGCATACAATGAGCAGTTCTTC. Full variable domain (rest looked up from reference TRBV5-1 and TRBJ2-1): KAGVTQTPRYLIKTRGQQVTLSCSPISGHRSVSWYQQTPGQGLQFLFEYFSETQRNKGNFPGRFSGRQFSNSRSEMNVSTLELGDSALYLCASSSQLAGAYNEQFFGPGTRLTVL.

The chain employs TRBV19 and TRBJ1-1; D unresolved. The length of the CDR3 is 13 residues. Deletions cut 0 bases from V and 1 base from J, with 3 bases between. Per the germline V gene, CDR1 is LNHDA and CDR2 is SQIVND (reference sequence). This CDR3 is CASSIDRNTEAFF. The DNA of the CDR3 is TGTGCCAGTAGTATAGACAGGAACACTGAAGCTTTCTTT.

This rearrangement joins TRBV7-3 to TRBJ1-5; the match to TRBD1 covers 7 bases. The CDR3 is made up of 17 amino acids. Germline CDR1 reads SGHTA; CDR2 reads FQGTGA. Losses at the gene ends were 4 bases for V and 5 bases for J; bases not matched to a gene: 14. The CDR3 DNA reads TGTGCCAGCAGCTCCCGCGGGTGGGGACAGACATATCAGCCCCAGCATTTT. Amino acid sequence: CASSSRGWGQTYQPQHF.

This chain uses TRBV25-1 with TRBJ2-7; maybe TRBD2 (6 bases). The CDR3 is 14 amino acids. Trimming pared 5 bases from V and 0 bases from J, leaving 11 bases between. CDR1 is MGHDK, CDR2 SYGVNS, per germline. The CDR3 nucleotides read TGTGCCAGCAGTCCCAGGGACTTCTCCTACGAGCAGTACTTC. Its protein is CASSPRDFSYEQYF.

The chain links TRBV3-1 (or the pseudogene TRBV3-2) to TRBJ2-1; TRBD1 aligns across 10 bases. Germline trimming cut 4 bases from V and 14 bases from J; bases unmatched to any gene: 8. CDR1 is LGHDT and CDR2 is YNNKEL in the germline V gene (reference sequence). The CDR3 spans 13 residues. CDR3 residues: CASSLGGGTGEFF. CDR3 sequence (DNA): TGTGCCAGCAGCCTCGGAGGCGGGACAGGGGAGTTCTTC.

The chain joins TRBV24-1 to TRBJ1-2, with D hard to call. Germline CDR1 KGHDR, CDR2 SFDVKD. This CDR3 spans 11 amino acids. V shed 2 bases and J shed 8 bases, with 5 bases lying between them. The CDR3 DNA reads TGTGCCACCAGTGATTATGGGGGCTACACCTTC. It encodes CATSDYGGYTF.

This clone was recorded a few times. CDR3 DNA sequence: TGCGCCAGCAGCCTTGGGACAAACACCCAGCCCCAGCATTTT. Amino acids: CASSLGTNTQPQHF. The V call is TRBV4-1, the J call TRBJ1-5; D might be TRBD1 (6 bases). The V end was cut by 4 bases, the J end by 7 bases, with 14 bases between. The CDR3 spans 14 residues. Germline-derived CDR1 and CDR2 are MGHRA and YSYEKL.

The V call is TRBV3-1 (or the pseudogene TRBV3-2), the J call TRBJ2-1, with 7 bases matching TRBD1. Germline V gene lookup returns CDR1 LGHDT and CDR2 YNNKEL (reference sequence). After removal of 0 bases from V and 3 bases from J, the junction contained 5 bases not matched to a gene. The CDR3 has 16 amino acids. CDR3: CASSQDRGGFYNEQFF. CDR3 sequence (DNA): TGTGCCAGCAGCCAAGATCGAGGGGGCTTCTACAATGAGCAGTTCTTC.

The chain links TRBV6-5 to TRBJ2-1, with D maybe TRBD2 (6 bases). V dropped 8 bases and J dropped 12 bases, with 20 bases sitting between them. The CDR3 spans 13 residues. The germline gives CDR1 MNHEY, CDR2 SVGAGI. The CDR3 loop reads CASRGVNEKGQFF. As DNA, the CDR3 is TGTGCCAGCCGCGGGGTGAACGAAAAGGGGCAGTTCTTC.